This TCR beta chain was recovered during a study of cytomegalovirus exposure and HLA in healthy donors. Study observations and caveats: Most TCR sequences were rare, but some public TCRs occurred in many donors. Most subjects had HLA-A and HLA-B alleles reportedly predicted accurately by TCR beta sequences.

Donors likely had unrecorded immune exposures despite being nominally healthy when sampled. Germline CDR1 SGHVS, CDR2 FQNEAQ. CDR3 length: 15 amino acids. Germline trimming cut 1 base from V and 6 bases from J; bases unmatched to any gene: 9. Concerning this clone itself: Its antigen is still unknown.

Both 60 Vbeta primers and 13 Jbeta primers went into the PCR. TCRdb's table, derived via immunoSEQ multiplex PCR, lists solely in-frame clones and lacks some. The sample shows 90,000 to 140,000 clones, roughly 15% of them seen only once. The receptor was isolated from a female donor in good health and CMV-seronegative. The chain is built from TRBV7-8 and TRBJ2-7; 7 nucleotides match TRBD1. Sequenced sample: PBMCs. CDR3 sequence: CASSLGRQGTSEQYF. The CDR3 nucleotides read TGTGCCAGCAGCTTAGGGCGACAGGGAACCAGCGAGCAGTACTTC.